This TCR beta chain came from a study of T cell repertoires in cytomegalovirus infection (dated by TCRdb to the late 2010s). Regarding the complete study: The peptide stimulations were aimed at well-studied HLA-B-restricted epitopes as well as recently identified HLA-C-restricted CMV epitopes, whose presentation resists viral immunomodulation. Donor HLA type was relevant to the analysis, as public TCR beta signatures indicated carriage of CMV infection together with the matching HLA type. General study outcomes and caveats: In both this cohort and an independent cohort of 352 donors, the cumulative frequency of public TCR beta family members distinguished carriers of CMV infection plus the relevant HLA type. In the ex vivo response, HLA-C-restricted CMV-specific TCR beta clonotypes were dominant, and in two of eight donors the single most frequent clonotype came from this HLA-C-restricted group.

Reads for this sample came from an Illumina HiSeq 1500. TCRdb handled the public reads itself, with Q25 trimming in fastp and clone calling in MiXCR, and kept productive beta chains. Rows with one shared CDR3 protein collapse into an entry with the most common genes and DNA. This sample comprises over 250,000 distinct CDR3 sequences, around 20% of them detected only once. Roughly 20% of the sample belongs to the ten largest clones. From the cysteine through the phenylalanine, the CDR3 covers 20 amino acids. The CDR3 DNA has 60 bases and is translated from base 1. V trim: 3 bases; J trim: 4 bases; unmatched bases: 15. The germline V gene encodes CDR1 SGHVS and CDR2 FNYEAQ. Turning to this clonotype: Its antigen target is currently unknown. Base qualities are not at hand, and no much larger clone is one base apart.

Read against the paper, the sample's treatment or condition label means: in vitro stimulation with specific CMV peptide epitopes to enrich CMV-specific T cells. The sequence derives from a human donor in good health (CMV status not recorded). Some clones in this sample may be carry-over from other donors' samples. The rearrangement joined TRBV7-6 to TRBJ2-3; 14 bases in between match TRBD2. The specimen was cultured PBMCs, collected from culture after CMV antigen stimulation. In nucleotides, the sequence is TGTGCCAGCAGCTTTTGGCGGGGACTAGCGGGAGTAAGCGCCTCAGATACGCAGTATTTT. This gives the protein CASSFWRGLAGVSASDTQYF.